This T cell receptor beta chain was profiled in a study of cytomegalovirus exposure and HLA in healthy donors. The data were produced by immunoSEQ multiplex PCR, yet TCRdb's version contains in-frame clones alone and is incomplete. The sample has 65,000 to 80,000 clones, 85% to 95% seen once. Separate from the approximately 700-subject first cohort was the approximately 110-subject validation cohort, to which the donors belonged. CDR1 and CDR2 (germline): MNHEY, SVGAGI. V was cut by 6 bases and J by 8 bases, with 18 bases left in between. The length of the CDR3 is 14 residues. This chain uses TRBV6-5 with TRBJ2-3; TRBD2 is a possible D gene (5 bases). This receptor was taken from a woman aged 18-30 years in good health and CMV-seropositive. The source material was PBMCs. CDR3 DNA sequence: TGTGCCAGCAGCCAAGAAGGACGGGAAAGTACGCAGTATTTT. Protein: CASSQEGRESTQYF.